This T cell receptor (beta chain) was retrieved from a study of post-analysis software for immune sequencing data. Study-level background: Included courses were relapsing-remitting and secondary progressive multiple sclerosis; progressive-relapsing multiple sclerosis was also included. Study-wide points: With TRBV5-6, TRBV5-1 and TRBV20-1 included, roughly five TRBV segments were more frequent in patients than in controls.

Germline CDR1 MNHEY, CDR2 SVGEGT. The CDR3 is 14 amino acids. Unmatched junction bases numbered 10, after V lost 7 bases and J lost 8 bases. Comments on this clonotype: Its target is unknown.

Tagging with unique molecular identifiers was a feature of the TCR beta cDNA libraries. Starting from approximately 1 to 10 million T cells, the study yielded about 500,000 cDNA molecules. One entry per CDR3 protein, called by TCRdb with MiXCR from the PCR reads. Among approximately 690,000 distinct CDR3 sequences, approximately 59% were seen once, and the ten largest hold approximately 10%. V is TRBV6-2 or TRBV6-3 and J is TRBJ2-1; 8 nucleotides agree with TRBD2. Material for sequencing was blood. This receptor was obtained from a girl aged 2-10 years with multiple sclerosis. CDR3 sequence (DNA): TGTGCCAGCATAAGCGGGGGCGTACCGGATGAGCAGTTCTTC. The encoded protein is CASISGGVPDEQFF.